The clone carrying this T cell receptor (gamma chain) occurred a few times. The antigen remains unidentified. This entry is derived from a study of Vδ1+ human thymocytes. RNA was extracted from the cells and then reverse transcribed. The CDR3 regions were amplified by multiplex PCR from V-gene primers to a constant-region primer. TCRdb reanalysed the multiplex PCR reads with CATT. The sample yields 35,000 or so gamma-chain clones, about 19% seen once. Between roughly 98% and 99.6% of sorted thymocytes were Vdelta1+. Overall study results and limits: Thymic delta-chain repertoires held about 20% Vdelta2 sequences and few Vdelta3, despite high sort purity. Thymic TRG and TRD repertoires appeared highly polyclonal, with Gaussian CDR3 length distributions.

Looked up from germline, CDR1 is GITISATS and CDR2 is ISYDGTV (reference sequence). CDR3 length equals 13 residues. V was clipped by 6 bases and J by 0 bases; unmatched bases: 5. This receptor was obtained from a girl in the first two years of life who had congenital heart surgery. The chain employs TRGV9 and TRGJ1 or TRGJ2. The sequencing sample was made of Vdelta1+ gamma-delta thymocytes from the thymus. Specified subset: FACS-sorted CD3+ TCRalphabeta- TCRVdelta1+ TCRVdelta2- thymocytes. The CDR3 sequence is CALWTKNYYKKLF. DNA for the CDR3: TGTGCCTTGTGGACCAAGAATTATTATAAGAAACTCTTT.